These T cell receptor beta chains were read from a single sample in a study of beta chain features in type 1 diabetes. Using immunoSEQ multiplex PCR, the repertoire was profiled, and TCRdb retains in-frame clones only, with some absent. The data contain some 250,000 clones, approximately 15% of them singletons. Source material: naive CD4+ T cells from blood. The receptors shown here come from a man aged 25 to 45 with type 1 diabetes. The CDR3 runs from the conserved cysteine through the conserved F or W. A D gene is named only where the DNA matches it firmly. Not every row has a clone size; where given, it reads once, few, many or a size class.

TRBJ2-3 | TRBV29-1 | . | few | TGCAGCGTTGCTCGACAGATAGATACGCAGTATTTT | CSVARQIDTQYF
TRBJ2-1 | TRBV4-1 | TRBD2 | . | TGCGCCAGCAGCCACGGGAGCGGGAGGGCCAATGAGCAGTTCTTC | CASSHGSGRANEQFF
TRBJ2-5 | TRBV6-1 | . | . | TGTGCCAGCAGTGCAGATGGAGGAGAGACCCAGTACTTC | CASSADGGETQYF
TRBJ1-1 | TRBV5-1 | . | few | TGCGCCAGCAGCTTGGAGGGGATGGGGAACACTGAAGCTTTCTTT | CASSLEGMGNTEAFF
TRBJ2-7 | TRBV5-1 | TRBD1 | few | TGCGCCAGCAAGGGACAGGGGATCTCCTACGAGCAGTACTTC | CASKGQGISYEQYF
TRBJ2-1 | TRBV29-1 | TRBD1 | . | TGCAGCGGCTCCGGGACAGGGTCCTACAATGAGCAGTTCTTC | CSGSGTGSYNEQFF
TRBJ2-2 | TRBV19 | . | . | TGTGCCAGTAGTATAGTACAGGCCGGGGGCGGGGAGCTGTTTTTT | CASSIVQAGGGELFF
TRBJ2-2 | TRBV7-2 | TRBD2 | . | TGTGCCAGCAGCACCGGGACTAGAGCTGGGGAGCTGTTTTTT | CASSTGTRAGELFF
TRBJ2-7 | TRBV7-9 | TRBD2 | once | TGTGCCAGCAGCTATGGACTAGCCTACGAGCAGTACTTC | CASSYGLAYEQYF
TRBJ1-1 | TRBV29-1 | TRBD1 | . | TGCAGCGCCGAGGGACAGGGGGGGAACACTGAAGCTTTCTTT | CSAEGQGGNTEAFF
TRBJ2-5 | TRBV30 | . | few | TGTGCCTGGAGTGTAGGGACTCTCGAGACCCAGTACTTC | CAWSVGTLETQYF
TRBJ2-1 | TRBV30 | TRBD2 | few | TGTGCCTGGAGTGCCGGACTAGCGGTCTACAATGAGCAGTTCTTC | CAWSAGLAVYNEQFF
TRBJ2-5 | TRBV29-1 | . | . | TGCAGCGTTGGACGGACAAGCGAACTCCAAGAGACCCAGTACTTC | CSVGRTSELQETQYF
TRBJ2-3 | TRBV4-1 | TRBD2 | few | TGCGCCACCTCCGGTAGCGGGATCACAGATACGCAGTATTTT | CATSGSGITDTQYF
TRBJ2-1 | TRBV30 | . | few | TGTGCCTGGAACTTAAACGGCAATGAGCAGTTCTTC | CAWNLNGNEQFF
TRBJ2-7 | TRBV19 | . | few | TGTGCCAGTAGTGACCGCCCCCGGGAGCGCTCCTACGAGCAGTACTTC | CASSDRPRERSYEQYF
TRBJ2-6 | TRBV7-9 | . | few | TGTGCCAGCAGCTTCGAGGGCGGGTCTGGGGCCAACGTCCTGACTTTC | CASSFEGGSGANVLTF
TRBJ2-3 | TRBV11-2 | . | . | TGTGCCAGCAGCTCCCTAGCGCAGGGTACGCAGTATTTT | CASSSLAQGTQYF
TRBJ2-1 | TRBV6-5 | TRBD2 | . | TGTGCCAGCAGTTACGGGGGACTAGAAGTCAATGAGCAGTTCTTC | CASSYGGLEVNEQFF
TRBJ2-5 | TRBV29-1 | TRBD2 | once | TGCAGCGTTGATGGACTAGCGGTGAACCAAGAGACCCAGTACTTC | CSVDGLAVNQETQYF
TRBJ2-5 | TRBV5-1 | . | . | TGCGCCAGCACCCTCCGGGACACCCAAGAGACCCAGTACTTC | CASTLRDTQETQYF
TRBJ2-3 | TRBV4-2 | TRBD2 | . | TGTGCCAGCAGCCAAGATCTGAGGCTAGCGGGATACACAGATACGCAGTATTTT | CASSQDLRLAGYTDTQYF
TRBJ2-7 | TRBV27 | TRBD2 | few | TGTGCCAGCAAATCAAAGGGACTAGACTCCTACGAGCAGTACTTC | CASKSKGLDSYEQYF
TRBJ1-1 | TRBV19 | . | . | TGTGCCAGTAGTCCTCGACAGTCGAACACTGAAGCTTTCTTT | CASSPRQSNTEAFF
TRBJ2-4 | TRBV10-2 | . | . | TGCGCCAGCAGTGAGCCCCCAGGGAAATACATTCAGTACTTC | CASSEPPGKYIQYF
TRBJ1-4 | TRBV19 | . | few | TGTGCCAGTACCGATTCAGGGGACAATGAAAAACTGTTTTTT | CASTDSGDNEKLFF
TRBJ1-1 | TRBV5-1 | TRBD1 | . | TGCGCCAGCAGCCAGGACAGGGGGAACACTGAAGCTTTCTTT | CASSQDRGNTEAFF
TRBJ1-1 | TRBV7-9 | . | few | TGTGCCAGCAGCTTAGGTGGGCAGGGCCCAGCTTTCTTT | CASSLGGQGPAFF
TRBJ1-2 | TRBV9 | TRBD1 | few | TGTGCCAGCAGCACCGGACAGGGGGCCTCTGGCTACACCTTC | CASSTGQGASGYTF
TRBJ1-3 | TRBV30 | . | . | TGTGCCTGGAGTGTAGGGGCCAGCTCTGGAAACACCATATATTTT | CAWSVGASSGNTIYF
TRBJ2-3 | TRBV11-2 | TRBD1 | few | TGTGCCAGCAGCTTAAGGGGCCAGGGGGTTGGAGATACGCAGTATTTT | CASSLRGQGVGDTQYF
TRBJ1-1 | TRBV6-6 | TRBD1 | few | TGTGCCAGCAGAGGACAGGCTTCTTCTGAAGCTTTCTTT | CASRGQASSEAFF
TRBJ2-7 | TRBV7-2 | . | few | TGTGCCAGCAGCTTAGGTGGGGGGACCTACGAGCAGTACTTC | CASSLGGGTYEQYF
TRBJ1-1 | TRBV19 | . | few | TGTGCCAGTAGCATATCGGTCGTGAACACTGAAGCTTTCTTT | CASSISVVNTEAFF
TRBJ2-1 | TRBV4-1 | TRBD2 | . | TGCGCCAGCAGCCAAGGAGAGACTAGCGGGAGGAATGAGCAGTTCTTC | CASSQGETSGRNEQFF
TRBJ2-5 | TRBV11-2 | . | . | TGTGCCAGCAGTCTGAAAAGAAACTGGCCCCAGGCCCAGTACTTC | CASSLKRNWPQAQYF
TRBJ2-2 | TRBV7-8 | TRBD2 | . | TGTGCCAGCAGCCTTGAAGCGGGGACGAACACCGGGGAGCTGTTTTTT | CASSLEAGTNTGELFF